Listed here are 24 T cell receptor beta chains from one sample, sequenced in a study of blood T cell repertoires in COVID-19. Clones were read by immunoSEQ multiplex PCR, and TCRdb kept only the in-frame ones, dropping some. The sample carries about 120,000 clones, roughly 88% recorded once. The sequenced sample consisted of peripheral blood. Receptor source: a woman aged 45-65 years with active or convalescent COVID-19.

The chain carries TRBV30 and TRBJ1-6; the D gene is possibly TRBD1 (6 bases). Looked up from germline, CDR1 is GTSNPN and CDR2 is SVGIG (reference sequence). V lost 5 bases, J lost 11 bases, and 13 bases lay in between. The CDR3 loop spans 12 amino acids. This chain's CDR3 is CAWSLGAPPLHF. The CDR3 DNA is TGTGCCTGGTCACTGGGGGCACCACCCCTCCACTTT.

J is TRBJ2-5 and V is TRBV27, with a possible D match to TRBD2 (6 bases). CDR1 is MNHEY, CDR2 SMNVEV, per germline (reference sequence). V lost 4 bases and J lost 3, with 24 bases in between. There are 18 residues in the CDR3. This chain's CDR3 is CASSSVLGLPRGEETQYF. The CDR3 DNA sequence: TGTGCCAGCAGTTCCGTCTTGGGACTCCCTAGAGGTGAAGAGACCCAGTACTTC.

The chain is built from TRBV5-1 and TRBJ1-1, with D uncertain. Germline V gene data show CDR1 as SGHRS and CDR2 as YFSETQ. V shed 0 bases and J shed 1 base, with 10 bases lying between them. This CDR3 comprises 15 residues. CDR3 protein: CASSLGRPGNTEAFF. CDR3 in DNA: TGCGCCAGCAGCTTGGGACGCCCGGGGAACACTGAAGCTTTCTTT.

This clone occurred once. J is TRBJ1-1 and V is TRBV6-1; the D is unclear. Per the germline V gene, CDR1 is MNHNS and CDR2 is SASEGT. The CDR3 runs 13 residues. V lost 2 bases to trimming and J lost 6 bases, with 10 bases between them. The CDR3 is CASSESGRAEAFF. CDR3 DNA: TGTGCCAGCAGTGAAAGTGGTCGGGCTGAAGCTTTCTTT.

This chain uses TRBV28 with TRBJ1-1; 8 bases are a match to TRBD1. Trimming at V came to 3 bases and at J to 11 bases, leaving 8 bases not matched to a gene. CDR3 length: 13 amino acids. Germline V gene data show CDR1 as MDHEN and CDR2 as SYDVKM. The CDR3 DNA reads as TGTGCCAGCAGTTTTGCGGACAGGGTTGGGGCTTTCTTT. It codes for CASSFADRVGAFF.

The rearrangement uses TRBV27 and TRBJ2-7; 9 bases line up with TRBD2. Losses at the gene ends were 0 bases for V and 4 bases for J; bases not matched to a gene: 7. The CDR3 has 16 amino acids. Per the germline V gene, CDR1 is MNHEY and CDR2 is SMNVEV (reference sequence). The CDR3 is CASSLSYRLAVYEQYF. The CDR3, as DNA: TGTGCCAGCAGTTTATCGTACCGACTAGCGGTGTACGAGCAGTACTTC.

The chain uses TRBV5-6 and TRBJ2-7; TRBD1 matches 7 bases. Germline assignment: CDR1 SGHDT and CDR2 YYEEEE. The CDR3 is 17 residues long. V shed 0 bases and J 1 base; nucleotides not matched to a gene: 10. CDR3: CASSLGQGPLVSYEQYF. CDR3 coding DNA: TGTGCCAGCAGCTTGGGACAGGGCCCTCTGGTGTCCTACGAGCAGTACTTC.

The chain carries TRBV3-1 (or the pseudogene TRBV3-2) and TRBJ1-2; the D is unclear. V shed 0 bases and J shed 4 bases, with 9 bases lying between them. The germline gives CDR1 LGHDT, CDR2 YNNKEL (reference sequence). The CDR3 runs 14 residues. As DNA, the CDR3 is TGTGCCAGCAGCCAAGACAGGAACCCCTATGGCTACACCTTC. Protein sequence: CASSQDRNPYGYTF.

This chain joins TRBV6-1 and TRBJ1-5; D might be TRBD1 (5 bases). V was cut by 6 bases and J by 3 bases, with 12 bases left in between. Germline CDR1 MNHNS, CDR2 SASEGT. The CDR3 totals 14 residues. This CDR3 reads CASSRGHDNQPQHF. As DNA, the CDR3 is TGTGCCAGCAGCCGCGGACACGACAATCAGCCCCAGCATTTT.

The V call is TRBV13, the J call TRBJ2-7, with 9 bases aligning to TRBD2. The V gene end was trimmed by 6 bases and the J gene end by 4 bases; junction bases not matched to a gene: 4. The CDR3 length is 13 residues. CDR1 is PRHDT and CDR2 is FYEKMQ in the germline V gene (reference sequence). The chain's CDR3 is CASRVAGVYEQYF. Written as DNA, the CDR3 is TGTGCCAGCAGGGTAGCGGGAGTGTACGAGCAGTACTTC.

The chain's CDR3 is CASSSLGGRGQPGQYF. In nucleotides, the CDR3 is TGCGCCAGCAGCTCGCTGGGTGGTAGGGGACAGCCAGGCCAGTACTTC. The rearrangement joins TRBV5-1 to TRBJ2-7, with 7 nucleotides matching TRBD1. The V gene's germline CDR1 is SGHRS and CDR2 YFSETQ. The CDR3 consists of 16 residues. V was pared by 3 bases and J by 10 bases, with 19 bases of the junction left unmatched.

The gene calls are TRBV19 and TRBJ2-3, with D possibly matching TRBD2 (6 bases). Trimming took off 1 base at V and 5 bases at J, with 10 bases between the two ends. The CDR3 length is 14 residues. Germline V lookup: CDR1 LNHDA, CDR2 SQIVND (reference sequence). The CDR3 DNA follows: TGTGCCAGTAGTATAGTTGGCGGGAAAGATACGCAGTATTTT. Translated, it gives CASSIVGGKDTQYF.

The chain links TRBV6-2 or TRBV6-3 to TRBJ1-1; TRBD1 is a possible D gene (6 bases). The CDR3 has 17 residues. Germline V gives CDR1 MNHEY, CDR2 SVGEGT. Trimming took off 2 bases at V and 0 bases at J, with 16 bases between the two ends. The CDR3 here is CASSYEDSMLLNTEAFF. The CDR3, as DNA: TGTGCCAGCAGTTACGAGGACAGCATGCTCCTGAACACTGAAGCTTTCTTT.

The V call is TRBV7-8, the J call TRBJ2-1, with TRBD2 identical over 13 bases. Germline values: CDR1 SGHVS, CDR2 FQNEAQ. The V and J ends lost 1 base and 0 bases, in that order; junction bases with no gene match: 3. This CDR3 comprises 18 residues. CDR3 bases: TGTGCCAGCAGCTTAGGACTAGCGGGAGGAAGCTCCTACAATGAGCAGTTCTTC. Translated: CASSLGLAGGSSYNEQFF. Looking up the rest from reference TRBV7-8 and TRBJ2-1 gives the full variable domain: GAGVSQSPRYKVAKRGQDVALRCDPISGHVSLFWYQQALGQGPEFLTYFQNEAQLDKSGLPSDRFFAERPEGSVSTLKIQRTQQEDSAVYLCASSLGLAGGSSYNEQFFGPGTRLTVL.

CDR3 nucleotides: TGTGCCAGCAGCCCGCCCCGGGACAGGGGGCTCTATGAGCAGTTCTTC. It specifies CASSPPRDRGLYEQFF. V gene TRBV9 combines with J gene TRBJ2-1; TRBD1 matches at 12 bases. This CDR3 comprises 16 residues. From germline, CDR1 is SGDLS and CDR2 YYNGEE. Trimming at V came to 4 bases and at J to 8 bases, leaving 10 bases not matched to a gene.

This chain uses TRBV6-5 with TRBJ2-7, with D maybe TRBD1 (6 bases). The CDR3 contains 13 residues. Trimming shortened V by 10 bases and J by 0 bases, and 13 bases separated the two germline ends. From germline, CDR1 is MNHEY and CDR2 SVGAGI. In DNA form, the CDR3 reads TGTGCCACCTTGCAGGGGAGCTCCTACGAGCAGTACTTC. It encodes CATLQGSSYEQYF.

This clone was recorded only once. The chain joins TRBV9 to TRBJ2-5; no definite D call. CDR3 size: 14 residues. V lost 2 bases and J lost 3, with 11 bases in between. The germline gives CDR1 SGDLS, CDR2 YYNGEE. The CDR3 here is CASSVRSDKETQYF. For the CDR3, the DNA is TGTGCCAGCAGCGTTAGGAGCGATAAAGAGACCCAGTACTTC.

DNA of the CDR3: TGCGCCAGCAGCCAGGAGGGGGCGAGGGGCTACACCTTC. It encodes CASSQEGARGYTF. The chain joins TRBV4-3 to TRBJ1-2; 7 positions agree with TRBD1. Germline lookup yields CDR1 LGHNA and CDR2 YSLEER. The CDR3 is 13 residues long. With 3 bases clipped from V and 8 bases from J, the junction kept 6 bases outside the gene matches.

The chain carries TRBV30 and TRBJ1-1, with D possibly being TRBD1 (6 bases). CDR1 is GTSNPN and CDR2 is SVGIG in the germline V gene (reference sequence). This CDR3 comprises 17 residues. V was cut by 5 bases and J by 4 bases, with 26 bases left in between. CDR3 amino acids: CAWEVGTYTRLGTEAFF. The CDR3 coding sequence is TGTGCCTGGGAAGTGGGGACATATACCCGCCTGGGCACTGAAGCTTTCTTT.

For the CDR3, the DNA is TGTGCCAGCAGCTTAGTGGAGGGGACTGAAGCTTTCTTT. Its translation is CASSLVEGTEAFF. The rearrangement uses TRBV11-3 and TRBJ1-1, with D perhaps TRBD1 (5 bases). CDR1 SGHNT and CDR2 YENEEA come from the germline V gene. Trimming removed 1 base at V and 5 bases at J, with 8 bases between. The CDR3 totals 13 residues.

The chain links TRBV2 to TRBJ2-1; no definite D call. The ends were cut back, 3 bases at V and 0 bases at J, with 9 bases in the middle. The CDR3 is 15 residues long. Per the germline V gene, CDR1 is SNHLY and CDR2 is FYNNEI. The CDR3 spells CASSEAESSYNEQFF. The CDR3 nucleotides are TGTGCCAGCAGTGAGGCGGAGAGCTCCTACAATGAGCAGTTCTTC.

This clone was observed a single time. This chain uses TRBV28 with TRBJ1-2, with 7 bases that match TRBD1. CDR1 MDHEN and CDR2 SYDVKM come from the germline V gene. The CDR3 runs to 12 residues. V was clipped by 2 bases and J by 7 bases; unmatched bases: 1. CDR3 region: CASSLTGAGYTF. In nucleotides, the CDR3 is TGTGCCAGCAGTTTAACAGGGGCTGGCTACACCTTC.

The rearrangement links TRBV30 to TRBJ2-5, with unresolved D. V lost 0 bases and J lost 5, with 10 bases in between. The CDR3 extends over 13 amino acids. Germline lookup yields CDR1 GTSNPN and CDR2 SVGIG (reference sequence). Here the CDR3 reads CAWSVGDFETQYF. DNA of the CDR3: TGTGCCTGGAGTGTAGGAGATTTTGAGACCCAGTACTTC.

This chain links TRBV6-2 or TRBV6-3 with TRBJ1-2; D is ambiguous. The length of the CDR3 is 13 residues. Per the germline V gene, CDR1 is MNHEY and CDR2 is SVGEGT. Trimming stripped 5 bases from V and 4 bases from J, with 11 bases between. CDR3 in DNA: TGTGCCAGCAGTCTAAAGCGAGGCTATGGCTACACCTTC. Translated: CASSLKRGYGYTF.